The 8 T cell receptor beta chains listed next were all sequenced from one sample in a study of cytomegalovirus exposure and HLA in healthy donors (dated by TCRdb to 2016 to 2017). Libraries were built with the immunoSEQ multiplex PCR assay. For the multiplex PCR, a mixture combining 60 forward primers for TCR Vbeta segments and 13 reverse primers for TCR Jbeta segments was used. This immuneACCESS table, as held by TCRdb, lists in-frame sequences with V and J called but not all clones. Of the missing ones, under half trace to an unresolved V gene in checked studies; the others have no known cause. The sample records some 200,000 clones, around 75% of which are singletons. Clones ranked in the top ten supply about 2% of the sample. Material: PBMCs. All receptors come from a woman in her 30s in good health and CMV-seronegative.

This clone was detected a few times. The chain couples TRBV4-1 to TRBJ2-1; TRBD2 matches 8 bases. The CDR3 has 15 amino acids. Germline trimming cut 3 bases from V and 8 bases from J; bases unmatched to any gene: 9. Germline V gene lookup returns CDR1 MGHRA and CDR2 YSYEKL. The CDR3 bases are TGCGCCAGCAGCCAGGAAGCGGGAGTTTTAGATGAGCAGTTCTTC. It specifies CASSQEAGVLDEQFF.

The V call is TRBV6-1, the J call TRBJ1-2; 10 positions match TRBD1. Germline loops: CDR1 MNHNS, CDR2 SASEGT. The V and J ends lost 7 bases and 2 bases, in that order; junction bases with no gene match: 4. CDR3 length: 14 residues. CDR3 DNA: TGTGCCAGCATCCCGGACAGGGGGAACTATGGCTACACCTTC. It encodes CASIPDRGNYGYTF.

The CDR3 DNA follows: TGCGCCAGCAGCTTGGTCGGCGGGGTGCGTGGGTACGAGCAGTACTTC. This gives the protein CASSLVGGVRGYEQYF. The genes are TRBV5-1 and TRBJ2-7, with a possible D match to TRBD2 (6 bases). CDR1 and CDR2 (germline): SGHRS, YFSETQ. Trimming removed 0 bases at V and 4 bases at J, with 17 bases between. The CDR3 extends over 16 amino acids.

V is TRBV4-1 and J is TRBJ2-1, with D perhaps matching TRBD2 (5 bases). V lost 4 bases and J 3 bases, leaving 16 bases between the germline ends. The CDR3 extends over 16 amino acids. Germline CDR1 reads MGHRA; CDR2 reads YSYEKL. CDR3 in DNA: TGCGCCAGCAGCCCCCCGGAGAGGGAGAACTACAATGAGCAGTTCTTC. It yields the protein CASSPPERENYNEQFF.

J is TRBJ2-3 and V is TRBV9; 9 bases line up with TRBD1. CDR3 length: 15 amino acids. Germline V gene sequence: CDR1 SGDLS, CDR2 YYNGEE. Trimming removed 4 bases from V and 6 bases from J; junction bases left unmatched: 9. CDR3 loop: CASSLPGTGTDTQYF. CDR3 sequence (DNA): TGTGCCAGCAGCTTACCCGGGACAGGGACGGATACGCAGTATTTT.

CDR3 bases: TGTGCCAGCAGCTCACCTGGGACAGACTATGGCTACACCTTC. Its protein is CASSSPGTDYGYTF. The J gene is TRBJ1-2, the V gene TRBV7-2, with 7 bases identical to TRBD1. This CDR3 comprises 14 residues. V shed 4 bases and J 3 bases; nucleotides not matched to a gene: 5. The V gene's germline CDR1 is SGHTA and CDR2 FQGNSA.

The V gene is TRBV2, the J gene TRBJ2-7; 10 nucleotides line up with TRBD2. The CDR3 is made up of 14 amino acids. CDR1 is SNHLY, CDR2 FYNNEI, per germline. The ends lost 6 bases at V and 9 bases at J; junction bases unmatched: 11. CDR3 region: CASSPEREGRGQYF. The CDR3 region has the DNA TGTGCCAGCAGCCCAGAGCGGGAGGGCCGGGGGCAGTACTTC.

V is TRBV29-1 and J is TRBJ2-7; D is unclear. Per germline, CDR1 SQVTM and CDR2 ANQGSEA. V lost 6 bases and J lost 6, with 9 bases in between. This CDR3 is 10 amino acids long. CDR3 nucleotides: TGCAGCGTCCGAAACTTCGAGCAGTACTTC. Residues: CSVRNFEQYF.